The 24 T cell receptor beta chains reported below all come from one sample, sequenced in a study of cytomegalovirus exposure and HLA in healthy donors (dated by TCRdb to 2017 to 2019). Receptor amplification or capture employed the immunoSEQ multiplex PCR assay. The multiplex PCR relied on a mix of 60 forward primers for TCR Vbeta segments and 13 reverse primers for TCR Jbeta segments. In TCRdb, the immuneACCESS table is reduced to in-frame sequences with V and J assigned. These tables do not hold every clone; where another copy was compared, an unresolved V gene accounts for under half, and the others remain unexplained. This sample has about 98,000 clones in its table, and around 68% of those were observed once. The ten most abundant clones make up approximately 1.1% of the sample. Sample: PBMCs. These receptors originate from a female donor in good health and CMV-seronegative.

CDR3 nucleotides: TGTGCCAGCAGCCCCGCAGGGGGCTTCAACACTGAAGCTTTCTTT. Its translation is CASSPAGGFNTEAFF. The rearrangement links TRBV9 to TRBJ1-1, with 8 bases aligning to TRBD1. The CDR3 sequence is 15 residues long. V trimming: 4 bases; J trimming: 2 bases; junction bases outside the gene matches: 7. Germline V gives CDR1 SGDLS, CDR2 YYNGEE.

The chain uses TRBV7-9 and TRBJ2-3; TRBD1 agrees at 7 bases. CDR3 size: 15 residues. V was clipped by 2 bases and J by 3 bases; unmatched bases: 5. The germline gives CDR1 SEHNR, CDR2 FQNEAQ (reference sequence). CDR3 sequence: CASSLSGTVTDTQYF. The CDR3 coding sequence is TGTGCCAGCAGCTTATCCGGGACAGTAACAGATACGCAGTATTTT.

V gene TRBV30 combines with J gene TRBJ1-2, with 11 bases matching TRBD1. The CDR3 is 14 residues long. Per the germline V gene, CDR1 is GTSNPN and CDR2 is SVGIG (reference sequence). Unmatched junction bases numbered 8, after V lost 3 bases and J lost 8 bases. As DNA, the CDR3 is TGTGCCTGGAGGGACGGACAGGGGGCGTGGGGCTACACCTTC. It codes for CAWRDGQGAWGYTF.

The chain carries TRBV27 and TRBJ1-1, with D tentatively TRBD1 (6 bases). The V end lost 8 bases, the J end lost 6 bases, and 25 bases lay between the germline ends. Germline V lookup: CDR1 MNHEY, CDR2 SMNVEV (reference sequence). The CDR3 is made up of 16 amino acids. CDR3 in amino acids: CASGSNWRPDSAEAFF. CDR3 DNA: TGTGCCAGCGGGTCGAATTGGCGCCCGGACAGTGCTGAAGCTTTCTTT.

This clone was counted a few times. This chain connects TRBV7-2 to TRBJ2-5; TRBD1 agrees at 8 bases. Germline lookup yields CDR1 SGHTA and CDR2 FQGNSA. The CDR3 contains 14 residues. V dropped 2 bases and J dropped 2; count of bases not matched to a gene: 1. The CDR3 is CASSLYRGQETQYF. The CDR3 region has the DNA TGTGCCAGCAGCTTATACAGGGGGCAAGAGACCCAGTACTTC.

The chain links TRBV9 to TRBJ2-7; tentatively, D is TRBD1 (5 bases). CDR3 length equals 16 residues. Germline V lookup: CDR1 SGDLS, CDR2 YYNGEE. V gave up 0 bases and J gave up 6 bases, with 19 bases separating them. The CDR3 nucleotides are TGTGCCAGCAGCGTAGAGGGAACCAGGGCAAGGGGCGAGCAGTACTTC. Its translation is CASSVEGTRARGEQYF.

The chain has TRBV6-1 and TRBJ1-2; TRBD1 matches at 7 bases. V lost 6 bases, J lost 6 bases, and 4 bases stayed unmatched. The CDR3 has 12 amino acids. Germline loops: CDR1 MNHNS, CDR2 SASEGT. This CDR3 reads CASRQGPNGYTF. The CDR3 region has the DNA TGTGCCAGCAGACAGGGGCCCAATGGCTACACCTTC.

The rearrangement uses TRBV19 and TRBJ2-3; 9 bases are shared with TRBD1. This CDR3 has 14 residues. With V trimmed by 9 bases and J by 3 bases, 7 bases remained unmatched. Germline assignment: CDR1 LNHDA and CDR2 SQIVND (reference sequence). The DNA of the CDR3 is TGTGCCAGCCAACAGGGGGCTTTTACAGATACGCAGTATTTT. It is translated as CASQQGAFTDTQYF.

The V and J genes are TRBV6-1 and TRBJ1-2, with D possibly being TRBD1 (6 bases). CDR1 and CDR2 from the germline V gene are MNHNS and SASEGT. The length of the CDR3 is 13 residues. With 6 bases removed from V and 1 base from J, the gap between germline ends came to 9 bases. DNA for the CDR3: TGTGCCAGCAGCTACAGGGATAACTATGGCTACACCTTC. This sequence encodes CASSYRDNYGYTF.

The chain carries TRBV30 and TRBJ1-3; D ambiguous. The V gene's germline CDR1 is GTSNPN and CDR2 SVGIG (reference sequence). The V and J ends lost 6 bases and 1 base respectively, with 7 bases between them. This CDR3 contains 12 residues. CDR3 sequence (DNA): TGTGCCTGCTCTATTTCTGGAAACACCATATATTTT. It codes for CACSISGNTIYF. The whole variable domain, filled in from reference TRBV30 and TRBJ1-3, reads SQTIHQWPATLVQPVGSPLSLECTVEGTSNPNLYWYRQAAGRGLQLLFYSVGIGQISSEVPQNLSASRPQDRQFILSSKKLLLSDSGFYLCACSISGNTIYFGEGSWLTVV.

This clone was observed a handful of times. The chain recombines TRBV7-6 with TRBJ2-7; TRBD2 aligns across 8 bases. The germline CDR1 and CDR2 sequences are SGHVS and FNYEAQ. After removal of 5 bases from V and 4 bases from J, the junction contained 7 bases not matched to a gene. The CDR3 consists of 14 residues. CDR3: CASSPSGRGYEQYF. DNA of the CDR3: TGTGCCAGCAGCCCTAGCGGGCGAGGGTACGAGCAGTACTTC.

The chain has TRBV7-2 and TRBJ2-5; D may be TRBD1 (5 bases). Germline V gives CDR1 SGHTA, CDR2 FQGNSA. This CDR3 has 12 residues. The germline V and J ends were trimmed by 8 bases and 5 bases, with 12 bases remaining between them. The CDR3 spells CASRSAGETQYF. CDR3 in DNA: TGTGCCAGCCGGAGCGCAGGGGAGACCCAGTACTTC.

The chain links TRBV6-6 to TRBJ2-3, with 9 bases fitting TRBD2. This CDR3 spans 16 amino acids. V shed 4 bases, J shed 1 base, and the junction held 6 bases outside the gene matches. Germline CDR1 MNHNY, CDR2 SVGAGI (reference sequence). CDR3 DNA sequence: TGTGCCAGCAGTTGCCCGGGCGGGAGGGGCACAGATACGCAGTATTTT. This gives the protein CASSCPGGRGTDTQYF.

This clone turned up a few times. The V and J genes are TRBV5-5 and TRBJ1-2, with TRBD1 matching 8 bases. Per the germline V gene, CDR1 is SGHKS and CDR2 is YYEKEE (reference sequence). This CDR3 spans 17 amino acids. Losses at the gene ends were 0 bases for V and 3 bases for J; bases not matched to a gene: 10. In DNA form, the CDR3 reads TGTGCCAGCAGCTTGGTGGCAGGGGGCCTCTGGGACTATGGCTACACCTTC. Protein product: CASSLVAGGLWDYGYTF.

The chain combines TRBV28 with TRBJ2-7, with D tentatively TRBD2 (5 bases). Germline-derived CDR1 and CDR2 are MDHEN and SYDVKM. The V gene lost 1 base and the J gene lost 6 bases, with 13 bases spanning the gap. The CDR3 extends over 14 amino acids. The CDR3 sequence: CASSLSAVTSEQYF. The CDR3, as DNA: TGTGCCAGCAGTTTATCGGCAGTAACTAGCGAGCAGTACTTC. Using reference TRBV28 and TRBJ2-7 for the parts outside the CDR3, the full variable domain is DVKVTQSSRYLVKRTGEKVFLECVQDMDHENMFWYRQDPGLGLRLIYFSYDVKMKEKGDIPEGYSVSREKKERFSLILESASTNQTSMYLCASSLSAVTSEQYFGPGTRLTVT.

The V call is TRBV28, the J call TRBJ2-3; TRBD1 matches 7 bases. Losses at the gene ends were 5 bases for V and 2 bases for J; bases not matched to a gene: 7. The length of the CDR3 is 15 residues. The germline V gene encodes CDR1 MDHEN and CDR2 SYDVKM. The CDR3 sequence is CASSPGTVNTDTQYF. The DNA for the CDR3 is TGTGCCAGCAGTCCAGGGACAGTGAACACAGATACGCAGTATTTT.

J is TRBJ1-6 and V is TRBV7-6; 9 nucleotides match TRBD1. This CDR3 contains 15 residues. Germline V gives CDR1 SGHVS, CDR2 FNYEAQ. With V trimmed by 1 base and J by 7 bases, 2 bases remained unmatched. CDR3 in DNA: TGTGCCAGCAGCTTAGGGGGACAGGGAAATTCACCCCTCCACTTT. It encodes CASSLGGQGNSPLHF. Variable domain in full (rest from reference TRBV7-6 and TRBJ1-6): GAGVSQSPRYKVTKRGQDVALRCDPISGHVSLYWYRQALGQGPEFLTYFNYEAQQDKSGLPNDRFSAERPEGSISTLTIQRTEQRDSAMYRCASSLGGQGNSPLHFGNGTRLTVT.

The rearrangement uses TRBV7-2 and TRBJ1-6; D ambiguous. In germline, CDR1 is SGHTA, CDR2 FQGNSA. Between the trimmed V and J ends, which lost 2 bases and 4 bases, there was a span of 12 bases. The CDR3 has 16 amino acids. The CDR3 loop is CASSLLFGQYNSPLHF. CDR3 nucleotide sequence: TGTGCCAGCAGCTTATTGTTTGGTCAGTATAATTCACCCCTCCACTTT.

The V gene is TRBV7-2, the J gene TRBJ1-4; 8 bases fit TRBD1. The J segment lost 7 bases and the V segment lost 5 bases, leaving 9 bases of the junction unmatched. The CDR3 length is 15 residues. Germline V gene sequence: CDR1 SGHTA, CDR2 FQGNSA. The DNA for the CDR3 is TGTGCCAGCAGCCATTCCTCGCAGGGGGCTGAAAAACTGTTTTTT. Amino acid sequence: CASSHSSQGAEKLFF.

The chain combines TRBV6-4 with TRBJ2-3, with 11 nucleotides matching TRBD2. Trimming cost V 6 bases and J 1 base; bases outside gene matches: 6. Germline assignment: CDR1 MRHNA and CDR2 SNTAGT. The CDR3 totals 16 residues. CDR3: CASSPGLADGTDTQYF. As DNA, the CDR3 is TGTGCCAGCAGCCCGGGACTAGCGGACGGCACAGATACGCAGTATTTT.

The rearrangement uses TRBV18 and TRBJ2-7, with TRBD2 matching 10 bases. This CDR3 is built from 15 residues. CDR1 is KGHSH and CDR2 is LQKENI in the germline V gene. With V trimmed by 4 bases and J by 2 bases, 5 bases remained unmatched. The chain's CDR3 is CASSLRTSGPYEQYF. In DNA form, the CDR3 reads TGTGCCAGCTCACTACGGACTAGCGGTCCCTACGAGCAGTACTTC.

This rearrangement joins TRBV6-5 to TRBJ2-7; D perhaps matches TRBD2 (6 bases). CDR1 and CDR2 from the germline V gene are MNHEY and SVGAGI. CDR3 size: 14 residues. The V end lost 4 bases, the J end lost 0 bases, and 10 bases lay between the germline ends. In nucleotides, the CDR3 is TGTGCCAGCAGTTCTCGGGGGAGCTCCTACGAGCAGTACTTC. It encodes CASSSRGSSYEQYF.

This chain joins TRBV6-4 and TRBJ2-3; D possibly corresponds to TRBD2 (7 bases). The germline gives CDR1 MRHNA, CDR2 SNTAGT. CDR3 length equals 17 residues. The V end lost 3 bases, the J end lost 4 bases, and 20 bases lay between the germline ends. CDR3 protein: CASSERGGLIAPDTQYF. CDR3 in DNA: TGTGCCAGCAGTGAGAGGGGGGGCCTGATTGCGCCAGATACGCAGTATTTT.

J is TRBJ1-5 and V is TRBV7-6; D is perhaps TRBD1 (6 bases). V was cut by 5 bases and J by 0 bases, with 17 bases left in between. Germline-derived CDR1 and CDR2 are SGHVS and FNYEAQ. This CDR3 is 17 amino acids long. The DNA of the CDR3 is TGTGCCAGCAGCCCTTTGGGGGGGCCCGATAGCAATCAGCCCCAGCATTTT. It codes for CASSPLGGPDSNQPQHF.